The 29 T cell receptor beta chains in this list originate from one sample, sequenced in a study of OX40 agonist ivuxolimab in advanced cancers. Sequenced by immunoSEQ multiplex PCR; TCRdb stores in-frame clones only, minus some. Of 60,000 to 80,000 clones in the sample, approximately 84% are singletons; the top ten hold 3.5% to 5%. Here the sequenced sample was CD4+ or CD8+ T cells sorted from blood, taken in a trial of the OX40 agonist ivuxolimab. The receptors were gathered from an adult with an advanced solid tumor such as melanoma, head and neck, liver or kidney cancer.

The rearrangement uses TRBV19 and TRBJ1-5, with TRBD1 identical over 12 bases. Germline loops: CDR1 LNHDA, CDR2 SQIVND (reference sequence). This CDR3 contains 16 residues. V gave up 6 bases and J gave up 7 bases; unmatched junction bases: 10. Written as DNA, the CDR3 is TGTGCCAGTAGCCCTGCCGCAGGGACAGGGGGCCAGCCCCAGCATTTT. Translated: CASSPAAGTGGQPQHF.

This clone showed up just a few times. The same CDR3 can be traced to other DNA sequences in this sample. V and J are TRBV5-1 and TRBJ1-1; D gene uncertain. V dropped 0 bases and J dropped 0 bases, with 6 bases sitting between them. Germline V gives CDR1 SGHRS, CDR2 YFSETQ. This CDR3 region has 14 residues. CDR3 coding DNA: TGCGCCAGCAGCTTGGAGCTAGTGAACACTGAAGCTTTCTTT. This translates into CASSLELVNTEAFF.

CDR3 residues: CASSLLTGGNEKLFF. Here the CDR3 DNA reads TGTGCCAGCAGCTTGCTTACAGGAGGAAATGAAAAACTGTTTTTT. The V and J genes are TRBV7-9 and TRBJ1-4; perhaps TRBD1 as D (5 bases). V lost 3 bases and J 5 bases, leaving 13 bases between the germline ends. CDR1 and CDR2 (germline): SEHNR, FQNEAQ (reference sequence). The CDR3 spans 15 residues.

The chain links TRBV14 to TRBJ1-2; TRBD1 is a possible D gene (5 bases). The CDR3 extends over 15 amino acids. Trimming took off 0 bases at V and 10 bases at J, with 18 bases between the two ends. In germline, CDR1 is SGHDN, CDR2 FVKESK. The CDR3 DNA reads TGTGCCAGCAGCCAAGATCATAGCCGACGAGGGGACTACACCTTC. Its translation is CASSQDHSRRGDYTF.

This clone has only a few counts. The rearrangement uses TRBV28 and TRBJ1-1, with no clear D. Germline CDR1 and CDR2: MDHEN and SYDVKM. This CDR3 has 15 residues. V shed 6 bases and J shed 0 bases, with 14 bases lying between them. The CDR3 reads CASSPSPPMNTEAFF. The CDR3 DNA follows: TGTGCCAGCAGCCCGAGTCCCCCCATGAACACTGAAGCTTTCTTT.

The chain recombines TRBV7-2 with TRBJ1-5, with TRBD1 identical over 8 bases. J was trimmed by 0 bases and V by 5 bases; bases with no gene match: 3. Germline CDR1 is SGHTA and CDR2 is FQGNSA. The CDR3 covers 15 residues. CDR3 DNA: TGTGCCAGCAGCCGGACAGGGTATAGCAATCAGCCCCAGCATTTT. The encoded protein is CASSRTGYSNQPQHF.

In this sample, this clone turned up once. The V and J genes are TRBV18 and TRBJ2-3; D is unclear. CDR1 and CDR2 (germline): KGHSH, LQKENI. V was shortened by 0 bases and J by 6 bases, with 10 bases between the two germline ends. This CDR3 contains 14 residues. CDR3 amino acids: CASSPPIGRDTQYF. The CDR3 bases are TGTGCCAGCTCACCACCGATAGGGCGCGATACGCAGTATTTT.

This clone has only one observation. J is TRBJ1-5 and V is TRBV19; D not certain. This CDR3 comprises 17 residues. The ends were cut back, 7 bases at V and 1 base at J, with 20 bases in the middle. The germline V gene has CDR1 LNHDA and CDR2 SQIVND (reference sequence). In DNA, the CDR3 is TGTGCCAGTATGCCCATCGATAGTGGTTTCAGCAATCAGCCCCAGCATTTT. Residues: CASMPIDSGFSNQPQHF.

This chain connects TRBV16 to TRBJ2-7; 7 bases fit TRBD1. CDR3 length: 14 amino acids. The V gene's germline CDR1 is KGHSY and CDR2 FQNENV. J was trimmed by 3 bases and V by 4 bases; bases with no gene match: 6. CDR3 DNA sequence: TGTGCCAGCAGCCTCACCCGGACAGGCTACGAGCAGTACTTC. Residues: CASSLTRTGYEQYF.

V is TRBV9 and J is TRBJ2-7; TRBD1 or TRBD2 may be the D gene (5 bases each). This CDR3 is 12 amino acids long. Deletions cut 4 bases from V and 9 bases from J, with 14 bases between. The germline gives CDR1 SGDLS, CDR2 YYNGEE. Here the CDR3 reads CASSTGAGGQYF. The CDR3, as DNA: TGTGCCAGCAGCACCGGGGCGGGCGGGCAGTACTTC.

CDR3 sequence reads: CASSQDPAPRSGANVLTF. The CDR3 bases are TGCGCCAGCAGCCAAGATCCGGCACCCCGCTCTGGGGCCAACGTCCTGACTTTC. The rearrangement links TRBV4-3 to TRBJ2-6; D call uncertain. This CDR3 comprises 18 residues. Germline V gene sequence: CDR1 LGHNA, CDR2 YSLEER. Trimming pared 0 bases from V and 0 bases from J, leaving 12 bases between.

This chain joins TRBV18 and TRBJ2-3; no definite D call. Trimming took off 4 bases at V and 5 bases at J, with 10 bases between the two ends. CDR3 length: 13 residues. Germline CDR1 reads KGHSH; CDR2 reads LQKENI. CDR3 bases: TGTGCCAGCTCACGAACCTCCGGAGATACGCAGTATTTT. Its translation is CASSRTSGDTQYF.

The CDR3 loop is CASSIAAGGFSSTDTQYF. The CDR3 bases are TGTGCCAGTAGTATAGCAGCGGGGGGTTTTTCTTCCACAGATACGCAGTATTTT. The rearrangement links TRBV19 to TRBJ2-3; the match to TRBD2 covers 9 bases. The ends lost 1 base at V and 2 bases at J; junction bases unmatched: 10. From germline, CDR1 is LNHDA and CDR2 SQIVND (reference sequence). CDR3 size: 18 residues.

In its sample, this clone was seen once. This chain connects TRBV7-8 to TRBJ2-5, with 12 bases lining up with TRBD2. The V segment lost 1 base and the J segment 3 bases; nucleotides outside the gene matches: 3. CDR1 is SGHVS and CDR2 is FQNEAQ in the germline V gene. This CDR3 contains 16 residues. CDR3 sequence reads: CASSLVLAGGEETQYF. The CDR3 region has the DNA TGTGCCAGCAGCTTAGTCCTAGCGGGGGGGGAAGAGACCCAGTACTTC.

The gene calls are TRBV5-4 and TRBJ2-2; D gene ambiguous. CDR3 length: 14 residues. Germline CDR1 SGHNT, CDR2 YYREEE (reference sequence). Trimming removed 1 base at V and 1 base at J, with 5 bases between. CDR3 protein: CASSLFGNTGELFF. The CDR3 DNA is TGTGCCAGCAGCTTGTTCGGGAACACCGGGGAGCTGTTTTTT.

The genes are TRBV6-6 and TRBJ1-2; 11 bases are a match to TRBD1. V was pared by 5 bases and J by 6 bases, with 11 bases of the junction left unmatched. The CDR3 covers 16 residues. CDR1 and CDR2 (germline): MNHNY, SVGAGI (reference sequence). Here the CDR3 DNA reads TGTGCCAGCAGTCCTAAGGGACAGGGGGGACTAAATGGCTACACCTTC. It translates to CASSPKGQGGLNGYTF.

The chain is built from TRBV5-4 and TRBJ1-2; TRBD1 aligns across 8 bases. With V trimmed by 2 bases and J by 4 bases, 4 bases remained unmatched. Germline V lookup: CDR1 SGHNT, CDR2 YYREEE (reference sequence). The CDR3 is 14 residues long. This CDR3 reads CASSFTGTGYGYTF. DNA for the CDR3: TGTGCCAGCAGCTTTACCGGGACAGGCTATGGCTACACCTTC.

CDR3 DNA sequence: TGTGCCAGCAGCTTAGGGGGGAGGGAGACCCAGTACTTC. Translating gives CASSLGGRETQYF. The V call is TRBV7-2, the J call TRBJ2-5; D is possibly TRBD2 (6 bases). The CDR3 consists of 13 residues. Per germline, CDR1 SGHTA and CDR2 FQGNSA. Trimming pared 1 base from V and 5 bases from J, leaving 8 bases between.

The genes are TRBV7-2 and TRBJ1-2; D not certain. The V and J ends lost 1 base and 6 bases respectively, with 9 bases between them. Germline V lookup: CDR1 SGHTA, CDR2 FQGNSA. The CDR3 runs 13 residues. The CDR3 reads CASSLGGYDGYTF. CDR3 sequence (DNA): TGTGCCAGCAGCTTAGGAGGGTACGATGGCTACACCTTC.

The chain uses TRBV5-1 and TRBJ1-1; D ambiguous. The CDR3 runs to 15 residues. Germline values: CDR1 SGHRS, CDR2 YFSETQ. The V gene lost 2 bases and the J gene lost 0 bases, with 11 bases spanning the gap. The CDR3 protein is CASSFGTALNTEAFF. In DNA form, the CDR3 reads TGCGCCAGCAGCTTTGGAACAGCTTTGAACACTGAAGCTTTCTTT.

This clone was found a few times. This chain connects TRBV6-1 to TRBJ2-1; D gene uncertain. Germline loops: CDR1 MNHNS, CDR2 SASEGT. This CDR3 comprises 13 residues. V was clipped by 4 bases and J by 4 bases, with 8 bases between them. In DNA, the CDR3 is TGTGCCAGCAGTGCAACAAGTTACAATGAGCAGTTCTTC. It translates to CASSATSYNEQFF.

The chain joins TRBV5-1 to TRBJ2-2, with 9 bases lining up with TRBD1. From germline, CDR1 is SGHRS and CDR2 YFSETQ. Trimming cost V 1 base and J 0 bases; bases outside gene matches: 7. The CDR3 spans 18 residues. CDR3 in amino acids: CASSLTFRDRANTGELFF. The CDR3 bases are TGCGCCAGCAGCTTGACTTTCCGGGACAGGGCGAACACCGGGGAGCTGTTTTTT.

CDR3 residues: CATDRDKIYEQYF. Written as DNA, the CDR3 is TGTGCCACAGACCGGGACAAGATCTACGAGCAGTACTTC. The chain uses TRBV6-1 and TRBJ2-7; maybe TRBD1 (6 bases). This CDR3 region has 13 residues. V shed 10 bases and J shed 3 bases, with 16 bases lying between them. Germline lookup yields CDR1 MNHNS and CDR2 SASEGT.

The genes are TRBV5-4 and TRBJ1-1; no firm D call. With 0 bases removed from V and 0 bases from J, the gap between germline ends came to 9 bases. Germline V gene sequence: CDR1 SGHNT, CDR2 YYREEE (reference sequence). There are 15 residues in the CDR3. The CDR3 protein is CASSLVGPMNTEAFF. CDR3 bases: TGTGCCAGCAGCTTGGTCGGGCCCATGAACACTGAAGCTTTCTTT.

The J gene is TRBJ1-1, the V gene TRBV5-5, with a possible D match to TRBD1 (6 bases). The CDR3 runs 14 residues. Trimming cost V 4 bases and J 0 bases, with 10 bases left between them. The germline V gene encodes CDR1 SGHKS and CDR2 YYEKEE (reference sequence). Here the CDR3 reads CASSHRALNTEAFF. The DNA for the CDR3 is TGTGCCAGCAGCCACAGGGCTTTGAACACTGAAGCTTTCTTT.

The rearrangement uses TRBV4-2 and TRBJ2-3; 13 nucleotides agree with TRBD2. This CDR3 is 20 amino acids long. The V gene's germline CDR1 is LGHNA and CDR2 YNFKEQ. V trimming: 0 bases; J trimming: 0 bases; junction bases outside the gene matches: 9. In DNA form, the CDR3 reads TGTGCCAGCAGCCAAGAAGCCGGGACTAGCGGGGTTCTTAGCACAGATACGCAGTATTTT. It yields the protein CASSQEAGTSGVLSTDTQYF.

The genes are TRBV6-5 and TRBJ2-7, with TRBD2 identical over 9 bases. The CDR3 has 15 amino acids. After removal of 7 bases from V and 6 bases from J, the junction contained 13 bases not matched to a gene. The germline V gene has CDR1 MNHEY and CDR2 SVGAGI. The CDR3 protein is CASKAPGLAFGEQYF. The CDR3 DNA sequence: TGTGCCAGCAAAGCCCCGGGACTAGCTTTCGGCGAGCAGTACTTC.

The chain uses TRBV15 and TRBJ2-5, with D perhaps given as TRBD1 or TRBD2 (8 bases each). Germline V gives CDR1 LNHNV, CDR2 YYDKDF (reference sequence). This CDR3 is built from 16 residues. V shed 3 bases and J shed 5 bases, with 19 bases lying between them. The CDR3 DNA is TGTGCCACCAGCAGCATCCCAGGGGGCGGGGGGGAGACCCAGTACTTC. It codes for CATSSIPGGGGETQYF.

This chain's CDR3 is CASSFSAGKYQETQYF. The CDR3, as DNA: TGTGCCAGCAGCTTCTCAGCGGGGAAGTACCAAGAGACCCAGTACTTC. The genes are TRBV7-8 and TRBJ2-5; the match to TRBD2 covers 7 bases. V gave up 3 bases and J gave up 0 bases; unmatched junction bases: 7. Looked up from germline, CDR1 is SGHVS and CDR2 is FQNEAQ. The length of the CDR3 is 16 residues.